These 8 T cell receptor beta chains were all obtained from the same sample, sequenced in a study of cytomegalovirus exposure and HLA in healthy donors. Here immunoSEQ multiplex PCR was the method, and the copy in TCRdb shows in-frame clones only, minus some. The table lists some 100,000 clones, about 90% of them singletons. The sequenced material came from PBMCs. These receptors all stem from a woman in her late teens or twenties in good health and CMV-seronegative.

The chain employs TRBV5-1 and TRBJ1-1, with D tentatively TRBD1 (5 bases). This CDR3 comprises 14 residues. Trimming left V 0 bases short and J 5 bases short, with 11 bases between. Per the germline V gene, CDR1 is SGHRS and CDR2 is YFSETQ. For the CDR3, the DNA is TGCGCCAGCAGCTTGGTTTGGGGGGGGACTGAAGCTTTCTTT. Amino acids: CASSLVWGGTEAFF.

V is TRBV6-5 and J is TRBJ1-2, with TRBD1 matching 8 bases. V lost 5 bases, J lost 3 bases, and 5 bases stayed unmatched. This CDR3 contains 14 residues. CDR1 MNHEY and CDR2 SVGAGI come from the germline V gene. The DNA for the CDR3 is TGTGCCAGCAGTCAACAGGGGGGGGACTATGGCTACACCTTC. Translating it yields CASSQQGGDYGYTF.

The V call is TRBV28, the J call TRBJ1-2; D may be TRBD1 (5 bases). V was cut by 5 bases and J by 8 bases, with 12 bases left in between. The CDR3 runs 12 residues. Germline assignment: CDR1 MDHEN and CDR2 SYDVKM. In DNA form, the CDR3 reads TGTGCCAGCAGTCCCCTCAGGGTCGGCTACACCTTC. Encoded protein: CASSPLRVGYTF.

This chain connects TRBV28 to TRBJ2-7, with TRBD1 identical over 9 bases. CDR3 length: 16 residues. V shed 5 bases, J shed 2 bases, and the junction held 10 bases outside the gene matches. The germline V gene encodes CDR1 MDHEN and CDR2 SYDVKM. CDR3 protein: CASSDRPGQGPYEQYF. CDR3 nucleotides: TGTGCCAGCAGTGATAGACCGGGACAGGGCCCCTACGAGCAGTACTTC.

This rearrangement joins TRBV5-3 to TRBJ1-2; D not resolved. TRBV5-3 is identified as an open reading frame with a role that is uncertain. The CDR3 is 13 residues long. V was trimmed by 0 bases and J by 8 bases, leaving 11 bases between them. The DNA for the CDR3 is TGTGCCAGAAGCTTGGATTTGCCAGCGGGCTACACCTTC. Amino acid sequence: CARSLDLPAGYTF.

The chain links TRBV18 to TRBJ2-7, with TRBD2 identical over 14 bases. The J segment lost 7 bases and the V segment lost 6 bases, leaving 11 bases of the junction unmatched. CDR1 and CDR2 from the germline V gene are KGHSH and LQKENI. This CDR3 comprises 16 residues. CDR3 residues: CASSHGLAGGPSEQYF. CDR3 bases: TGTGCCAGCTCGCATGGACTAGCGGGAGGACCCTCGGAGCAGTACTTC.

The chain is built from TRBV28 and TRBJ2-3; possibly TRBD2 for D (6 bases). Germline V lookup: CDR1 MDHEN, CDR2 SYDVKM. The CDR3 contains 15 residues. Trimming removed 4 bases at V and 1 base at J, with 12 bases between. This CDR3 reads CASSSPGEGTDTQYF. The CDR3 DNA sequence: TGTGCCAGCAGTTCCCCTGGGGAGGGCACAGATACGCAGTATTTT.

The chain has TRBV5-1 and TRBJ2-3; a weak D match, TRBD2 (6 bases). V lost 5 bases to trimming and J lost 2 bases, with 12 bases between them. The CDR3 runs 14 residues. The V gene's germline CDR1 is SGHRS and CDR2 YFSETQ. CDR3 loop: CASSIRGTTDTQYF. In DNA, the CDR3 is TGCGCCAGCAGTATCCGGGGGACCACAGATACGCAGTATTTT.